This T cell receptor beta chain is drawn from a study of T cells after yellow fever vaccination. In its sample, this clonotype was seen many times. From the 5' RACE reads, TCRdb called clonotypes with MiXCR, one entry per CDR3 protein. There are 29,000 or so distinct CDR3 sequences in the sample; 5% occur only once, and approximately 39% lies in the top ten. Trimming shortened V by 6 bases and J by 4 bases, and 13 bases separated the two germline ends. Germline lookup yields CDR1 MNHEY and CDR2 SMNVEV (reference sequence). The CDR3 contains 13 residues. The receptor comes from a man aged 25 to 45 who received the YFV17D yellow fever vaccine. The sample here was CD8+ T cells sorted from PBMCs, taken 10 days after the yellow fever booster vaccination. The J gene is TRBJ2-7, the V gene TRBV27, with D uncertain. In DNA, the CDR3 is TGTGCCAGCAGGGCGTCTAGTGAGTACGAGCAGTACTTC. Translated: CASRASSEYEQYF.